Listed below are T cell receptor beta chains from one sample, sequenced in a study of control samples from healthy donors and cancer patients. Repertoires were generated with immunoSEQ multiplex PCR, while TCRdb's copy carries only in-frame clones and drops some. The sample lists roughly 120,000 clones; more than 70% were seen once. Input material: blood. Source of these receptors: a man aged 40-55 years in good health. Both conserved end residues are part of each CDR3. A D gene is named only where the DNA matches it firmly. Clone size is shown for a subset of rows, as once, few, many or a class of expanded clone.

CDR3 DNA: TGCAGTGCTAGTGGCGATGAGCAGTTCTTC
CDR3 protein: CSASGDEQFF
D gene: -
V gene: TRBV20-1
clone size: few
J gene: TRBJ2-1

CDR3 DNA: TGTGCCAGTAGCGGGGACAGTATCCAAGAGACCCAGTACTTC
CDR3 protein: CASSGDSIQETQYF
D gene: TRBD1
V gene: TRBV19
clone size: -
J gene: TRBJ2-5

CDR3 DNA: TGTGCCAGCAGCTTTACCGGGGAGCTGTTTTTT
CDR3 protein: CASSFTGELFF
D gene: -
V gene: TRBV7-9
clone size: -
J gene: TRBJ2-2

CDR3 DNA: TGTGCCAGTACCTTAGCGGGGGGGCCGGGCAATGAGCAGTTCTTC
CDR3 protein: CASTLAGGPGNEQFF
D gene: TRBD2
V gene: TRBV19
clone size: -
J gene: TRBJ2-1

CDR3 DNA: TGTGCCAGTAGTATAGGGGACGCATTTGTCGGTACGCAGTATTTT
CDR3 protein: CASSIGDAFVGTQYF
D gene: -
V gene: TRBV19
clone size: -
J gene: TRBJ2-3

CDR3 DNA: TGCGCCAGCAGCCGAGACTGGGAAAAACTGTTTTTT
CDR3 protein: CASSRDWEKLFF
D gene: -
V gene: TRBV5-1
clone size: -
J gene: TRBJ1-4

CDR3 DNA: TGTGCCAGCAGTATATGGACAGCTCATGGCTACACCTTC
CDR3 protein: CASSIWTAHGYTF
D gene: -
V gene: TRBV28
clone size: -
J gene: TRBJ1-2

CDR3 DNA: TGTGCCACCAGTGATTCGACAGCCTACGAGCAGTACTTC
CDR3 protein: CATSDSTAYEQYF
D gene: -
V gene: TRBV24-1
clone size: -
J gene: TRBJ2-7

CDR3 DNA: TGTGCCACCCTGGGACAGGGGAGTGAAAAACTGTTTTTT
CDR3 protein: CATLGQGSEKLFF
D gene: TRBD1
V gene: TRBV3-1/TRBV3-2
clone size: -
J gene: TRBJ1-4

CDR3 DNA: TGTGCCAGCAGCTTCATGCGAGCGGGAGGTTCACCCCTCCACTTT
CDR3 protein: CASSFMRAGGSPLHF
D gene: -
V gene: TRBV7-2
clone size: -
J gene: TRBJ1-6

CDR3 DNA: TGTGCCAGCAGACCCCCCGGGTCCAGCACAGATACGCAGTATTTT
CDR3 protein: CASRPPGSSTDTQYF
D gene: -
V gene: TRBV6-5
clone size: once
J gene: TRBJ2-3

CDR3 DNA: TGTGCCAGCAGTGCAAAGGGTCTGTCGAGCGGGGGGACAGATACGCAGTATTTT
CDR3 protein: CASSAKGLSSGGTDTQYF
D gene: TRBD2
V gene: TRBV6-1
clone size: -
J gene: TRBJ2-3

CDR3 DNA: TGTGCCAGCAGTCGACTAGCGGGGGCCCTGGGGGAGACCCAGTACTTC
CDR3 protein: CASSRLAGALGETQYF
D gene: TRBD2
V gene: TRBV14
clone size: -
J gene: TRBJ2-5

CDR3 DNA: TGTGCCAGCAGTTTTTCGGGCAATCAGCCCCAGCATTTT
CDR3 protein: CASSFSGNQPQHF
D gene: -
V gene: TRBV12-3/TRBV12-4
clone size: once
J gene: TRBJ1-5

CDR3 DNA: TGCGCCAGCAAGCCGGGACCGGGCTACGAGCAGTACTTC
CDR3 protein: CASKPGPGYEQYF
D gene: -
V gene: TRBV10-1
clone size: -
J gene: TRBJ2-7

CDR3 DNA: TGTGCCTGGATTCGCGGGGGAACTGAAGCTTTCTTT
CDR3 protein: CAWIRGGTEAFF
D gene: -
V gene: TRBV30
clone size: many
J gene: TRBJ1-1

CDR3 DNA: TGTGCCAGCAGTATACCAGGGGTATCCTACAATGAGCAGTTCTTC
CDR3 protein: CASSIPGVSYNEQFF
D gene: -
V gene: TRBV6-6
clone size: once
J gene: TRBJ2-1

CDR3 DNA: TGTGCCAGCAGTTCGACAGCAAGGTCAATTATCGGGAACACCATATATTTT
CDR3 protein: CASSSTARSIIGNTIYF
D gene: -
V gene: TRBV27
clone size: once
J gene: TRBJ1-3

CDR3 DNA: TGTGCCAGCTCACCCGGGGGTAACTATGGCTACACCTTC
CDR3 protein: CASSPGGNYGYTF
D gene: -
V gene: TRBV18
clone size: -
J gene: TRBJ1-2

CDR3 DNA: TGTGCCAGCAGTTACCGGTCGGGCGGCGAGCAGTACTTC
CDR3 protein: CASSYRSGGEQYF
D gene: -
V gene: TRBV6-2/TRBV6-3
clone size: -
J gene: TRBJ2-7

CDR3 DNA: TGTGCCAGCTCACCCCGACGTGAGACTGAAGCTTTCTTT
CDR3 protein: CASSPRRETEAFF
D gene: -
V gene: TRBV18
clone size: -
J gene: TRBJ1-1

CDR3 DNA: TGTGCCACCAGTGATGCCGGGTCTCATCAGCCCCAGCATTTT
CDR3 protein: CATSDAGSHQPQHF
D gene: -
V gene: TRBV24-1
clone size: -
J gene: TRBJ1-5

CDR3 DNA: TGTGCCAGCTCACCAAAGATTGGGACAGACCCATCCTACACCTTC
CDR3 protein: CASSPKIGTDPSYTF
D gene: TRBD1
V gene: TRBV18
clone size: -
J gene: TRBJ1-2

CDR3 DNA: TGCGCCAGCAGCTTAGACGACTGGGGGATTGCTTTCTTT
CDR3 protein: CASSLDDWGIAFF
D gene: -
V gene: TRBV5-1
clone size: -
J gene: TRBJ1-1

CDR3 DNA: TGTGCCATCAGTATGGGCCCCCCCAGTTACGAGCAGTACTTC
CDR3 protein: CAISMGPPSYEQYF
D gene: -
V gene: TRBV10-3
clone size: -
J gene: TRBJ2-7

CDR3 DNA: TGTGCCAGCAGTTACGCCGGGACAGGGGAAACAGATACGCAGTATTTT
CDR3 protein: CASSYAGTGETDTQYF
D gene: TRBD1
V gene: TRBV6-6
clone size: -
J gene: TRBJ2-3

CDR3 DNA: TGTGCCACCAGTCCCGGTCTAGCGGGGGGTCCGAACACCGGGGAGCTGTTTTTT
CDR3 protein: CATSPGLAGGPNTGELFF
D gene: TRBD2
V gene: TRBV24-1
clone size: -
J gene: TRBJ2-2

CDR3 DNA: TGTGCCAGCAATCAGCAGGGTTCCTACAATGAGCAGTTCTTC
CDR3 protein: CASNQQGSYNEQFF
D gene: -
V gene: TRBV11-3
clone size: -
J gene: TRBJ2-1

CDR3 DNA: TGTGCCAGCTCACAGAGGACTGAAGCTTTCTTT
CDR3 protein: CASSQRTEAFF
D gene: -
V gene: TRBV18
clone size: -
J gene: TRBJ1-1

CDR3 DNA: TGTGCCATCAGCGGGACTAGCGGCTACGAGCAGTACTTC
CDR3 protein: CAISGTSGYEQYF
D gene: TRBD2
V gene: TRBV10-3
clone size: -
J gene: TRBJ2-7

CDR3 DNA: TGTGCCTGGAATACCAAAGGGGCGGCTAATGAAAAACTGTTTTTT
CDR3 protein: CAWNTKGAANEKLFF
D gene: -
V gene: TRBV30
clone size: -
J gene: TRBJ1-4

CDR3 DNA: TGTGCCAGCAGCCCGGGGTGGCGGGATCAGCCCCAGCATTTT
CDR3 protein: CASSPGWRDQPQHF
D gene: -
V gene: TRBV3-1/TRBV3-2
clone size: many
J gene: TRBJ1-5

CDR3 DNA: TGTGCCAGCAGCTTAGAGAGACAGGTAATCTATGGCTACACCTTC
CDR3 protein: CASSLERQVIYGYTF
D gene: -
V gene: TRBV7-8
clone size: -
J gene: TRBJ1-2

CDR3 DNA: TGTGCCAGCAGTTTAGTCAGGGTGGGAGAAGCTTTCTTT
CDR3 protein: CASSLVRVGEAFF
D gene: -
V gene: TRBV12-3/TRBV12-4
clone size: once
J gene: TRBJ1-1

CDR3 DNA: TGTGCCAGCAGCGTAATCGGAGGGGCCGAGACCCAGTACTTC
CDR3 protein: CASSVIGGAETQYF
D gene: -
V gene: TRBV9
clone size: -
J gene: TRBJ2-5

CDR3 DNA: TGCGCCAGCAGCACAGGGGCTAGCAATCAGCCCCAGCATTTT
CDR3 protein: CASSTGASNQPQHF
D gene: TRBD1
V gene: TRBV10-2
clone size: -
J gene: TRBJ1-5

CDR3 DNA: TGTGCCAGCAGTGAAGGGGTCCGATCACCCCTCCACTTT
CDR3 protein: CASSEGVRSPLHF
D gene: -
V gene: TRBV6-1
clone size: -
J gene: TRBJ1-6

CDR3 DNA: TGTGCCACCGCGCCCCGGGGTTCGGACACCGGGGAGCTGTTTTTT
CDR3 protein: CATAPRGSDTGELFF
D gene: -
V gene: TRBV24-1
clone size: once
J gene: TRBJ2-2

CDR3 DNA: TGTGCCAGCTCACCGGGACAGGGGATCTATAATTCACCCCTCCACTTT
CDR3 protein: CASSPGQGIYNSPLHF
D gene: TRBD1
V gene: TRBV18
clone size: once
J gene: TRBJ1-6

CDR3 DNA: TGTGCCAGCAGCTCAACTAAGGCTAGTTTCCGACAGGGGTCTAATGAAAAACTGTTTTTT
CDR3 protein: CASSSTKASFRQGSNEKLFF
D gene: TRBD1
V gene: TRBV11-3
clone size: -
J gene: TRBJ1-4

CDR3 DNA: TGTGCCAGCAGCTTAGGACAAGTGGAAACAACTAATGAAAAACTGTTTTTT
CDR3 protein: CASSLGQVETTNEKLFF
D gene: -
V gene: TRBV7-9
clone size: -
J gene: TRBJ1-4

CDR3 DNA: TGTGCCAGCTCACCACCGAGGGAAGGCACTGAAGCTTTCTTT
CDR3 protein: CASSPPREGTEAFF
D gene: -
V gene: TRBV18
clone size: -
J gene: TRBJ1-1

CDR3 DNA: TGTGCCAGCAGTGCCCCGGGACAGGGGTCCCCCCTCCACTTT
CDR3 protein: CASSAPGQGSPLHF
D gene: TRBD1
V gene: TRBV27
clone size: -
J gene: TRBJ1-6

CDR3 DNA: TGTGCCAGCAGCTTAGCCGGGACAGGGCCCTACGAGCAGTACTTC
CDR3 protein: CASSLAGTGPYEQYF
D gene: TRBD1
V gene: TRBV7-2
clone size: -
J gene: TRBJ2-7

CDR3 DNA: TGTGCCAGCAGCTTAGACGGGGCCCTCTTTGGAAACACCATATATTTT
CDR3 protein: CASSLDGALFGNTIYF
D gene: -
V gene: TRBV7-9
clone size: -
J gene: TRBJ1-3

CDR3 DNA: TGTGCCAGCGGAGATACAGGGCCCTACGAGCAGTACTTC
CDR3 protein: CASGDTGPYEQYF
D gene: -
V gene: TRBV7-8
clone size: -
J gene: TRBJ2-7

CDR3 DNA: TGTGCCACCAGTGACCCTTCGGCGGGACGATACAATGAGCAGTTCTTC
CDR3 protein: CATSDPSAGRYNEQFF
D gene: -
V gene: TRBV24-1
clone size: few
J gene: TRBJ2-1

CDR3 DNA: TGTGCCAGCAGCAAATCAGGGGGTCAGCCCCAGCATTTT
CDR3 protein: CASSKSGGQPQHF
D gene: TRBD1
V gene: TRBV12-3/TRBV12-4
clone size: -
J gene: TRBJ1-5

CDR3 DNA: TGCGCCAGCAGTGCGCGCACAGGGGGGGGTAGCAATCAGCCCCAGCATTTT
CDR3 protein: CASSARTGGGSNQPQHF
D gene: TRBD1
V gene: TRBV10-1
clone size: -
J gene: TRBJ1-5

CDR3 DNA: TGTGCCAGCAGTGAGGCGACTAGCGGATCCTACAATGAGCAGTTCTTC
CDR3 protein: CASSEATSGSYNEQFF
D gene: TRBD2
V gene: TRBV25-1
clone size: -
J gene: TRBJ2-1

CDR3 DNA: TGTGCCAGCAGCTTCGGCGACACAGATACGCAGTATTTT
CDR3 protein: CASSFGDTDTQYF
D gene: -
V gene: TRBV7-9
clone size: -
J gene: TRBJ2-3

CDR3 DNA: TGTGCCTGGGAGGGACAGGGGATCTCCTACGAGCAGTACTTC
CDR3 protein: CAWEGQGISYEQYF
D gene: TRBD1
V gene: TRBV30
clone size: -
J gene: TRBJ2-7

CDR3 DNA: TGTGCCACCAGTGCCGCCGGGACGGACGCGTATGGCTACACCTTC
CDR3 protein: CATSAAGTDAYGYTF
D gene: -
V gene: TRBV24-1
clone size: -
J gene: TRBJ1-2

CDR3 DNA: TGTGCCAGCAGTTTGACAGTCCAAAGGGCAGATACGCAGTATTTT
CDR3 protein: CASSLTVQRADTQYF
D gene: -
V gene: TRBV28
clone size: -
J gene: TRBJ2-3